The rows below give T cell receptor beta chains drawn from one sample of a study of blood T cells in healthy people across ages. TCRdb itself ran the 5' RACE reads through MiXCR, one entry per CDR3 protein. The data show 850,000 to 1,100,000 distinct CDR3 sequences, 30% to 40% seen once. The specimen was blood. These receptors were taken from a man aged 18 to 30 in good health. CDR3s include the opening cysteine and the closing phenylalanine or tryptophan. A D gene is named only where the DNA matches it firmly. Clone size is given for some rows only: seen once, a few or many times, or a class if the clone is expanded.

v_gene	d_gene	abundance	len	j_gene	CDR3nt	CDR3aa
TRBV4-3	-	few	16	TRBJ2-1	TGCGCCAGCAGCCAGGCTGCCCGAAGAACCTACAATGAGCAGTTCTTC	CASSQAARRTYNEQFF
TRBV10-3	-	-	14	TRBJ2-3	TGTGCCACCTGTGTAAGTCCGGAGGTGGATACGCAGTATTTT	CATCVSPEVDTQYF
TRBV12-3/TRBV12-4	TRBD1	many	14	TRBJ1-2	TGTGCCAGCAGTCCTAAACAGGGGTACTATGGCTACACCTTC	CASSPKQGYYGYTF
TRBV20-1	TRBD1	many	13	TRBJ2-7	TGCAGTGCCCCGGGGCAGGGGGTTAACGAGCAGTACTTC	CSAPGQGVNEQYF
TRBV7-2	TRBD1	-	13	TRBJ2-1	TGTGCCAGCAGCTGCGGGACAGGGAATGAGCAGTTCTTC	CASSCGTGNEQFF
TRBV7-9	-	-	13	TRBJ1-1	TGTGCCAGCAGCACAGGGATGTACACTGAAGCTTTCTTT	CASSTGMYTEAFF
TRBV7-8	-	few	16	TRBJ2-3	TGTGCCAGCAGCTTAGATTGGGGAAGTCCAGTAGATACGCAGTATTTT	CASSLDWGSPVDTQYF
TRBV2	TRBD1	-	15	TRBJ2-1	TGTGCCAGCAGTGCGGGACAGGGGGCTTACAATGAGCAGTTCTTC	CASSAGQGAYNEQFF
TRBV14	-	-	13	TRBJ1-2	TGTGCCAGCAGCGCGTCAGGAGGGCATGGCTACACCTTC	CASSASGGHGYTF
TRBV20-1	-	many	12	TRBJ2-5	TGCAGTGCTAATGAAGAGCAAGAGACCCAGTACTTC	CSANEEQETQYF
TRBV28	-	few	15	TRBJ1-2	TGTGCCAGCAGTTTAGTCCAGTTCTTAAATTATGGCTACACCTTC	CASSLVQFLNYGYTF
TRBV20-1	-	-	13	TRBJ2-5	TGCAGTGCTCGAGTCCCTAGGGGCAATGAGCAGTACTTC	CSARVPRGNEQYF
TRBV4-2	-	-	14	TRBJ1-6	TGTGCCAGCAGCCCGCAAAAACAAAATTCACCCCTCCACTTT	CASSPQKQNSPLHF
TRBV18	TRBD1	-	15	TRBJ2-7	TGTGCCAGCTCACCACCCTCAGGGGGCTCCTACGAGCAGTACTTC	CASSPPSGGSYEQYF
TRBV11-2	-	-	16	TRBJ2-7	TGTGCCAGCAGCGGGACCGGGACGAGCTCCTACAATGAGCAGTACTTC	CASSGTGTSSYNEQYF
TRBV12-3/TRBV12-4	-	few	16	TRBJ1-4	TGTGCCAGCAGACATATTACAGGGAACTTTAATGAAAAACTGTTTTTT	CASRHITGNFNEKLFF
TRBV20-1	TRBD2	-	15	TRBJ2-1	TGCAGTGCTCGGGTAGCGGGGGGGATCTACAATGAGCAGTTCTTC	CSARVAGGIYNEQFF
TRBV20-1	-	few	11	TRBJ1-2	TGCAGTGCCAGGACAGTCTATGGCTACACCTTC	CSARTVYGYTF
TRBV20-1	-	-	15	TRBJ1-1	TGCAGTGCTAGAGAGCGCGGCAAGTTGAACACTGAAGCTTTCTTT	CSARERGKLNTEAFF
TRBV7-9	-	-	20	TRBJ2-4	TGTGCCAGCAGCTTATACAGGTCCGCAGACCGCTTTCTAGCCAAAAACATTCAGTACTTC	CASSLYRSADRFLAKNIQYF
TRBV5-1	-	-	15	TRBJ1-5	TGCGCCAGCAGCTTGGGTGATTTGGGGAATCAGCCCCAGCATTTT	CASSLGDLGNQPQHF
TRBV2	-	-	19	TRBJ1-6	TGTGCCACCCTAACGGCGGCAGCAGAATACAGCTCCTATAATTCACCCCTCCACTTT	CATLTAAAEYSSYNSPLHF
TRBV20-1	-	few	13	TRBJ1-1	TGCAGTGCCCTCGGACAACCGAACACTGAAGCTTTCTTT	CSALGQPNTEAFF
TRBV3-1	TRBD2	-	16	TRBJ2-5	TGTGCCAGCAGCCAAGTGACTAGCGGGGGACAAGAGACCCAGTACTTC	CASSQVTSGGQETQYF
TRBV5-6	TRBD2	few	16	TRBJ2-1	TGTGCCAGCAGCGCGACTAGCGGGGGCCTCTACAATGAGCAGTTCTTC	CASSATSGGLYNEQFF
TRBV15	-	few	17	TRBJ1-2	TGTGCCACCAGCAGAGATATAAGTGGTTCCACGGCCTATGGCTACACCTTC	CATSRDISGSTAYGYTF
TRBV2	-	few	12	TRBJ2-7	TGTGCCAGCAGTGGACAGGCTCCCGAGCAGTACTTC	CASSGQAPEQYF
TRBV5-1	-	-	18	TRBJ2-1	TGCGCCAGCAGCTTGGCATTGGGGACGGGAATATCCTACAATGAGCAGTTCTTC	CASSLALGTGISYNEQFF
TRBV13	-	few	14	TRBJ2-7	TGTGCCAGCAGCTTAGATAAGGGGCCGTACGAGCAGTACTTC	CASSLDKGPYEQYF
TRBV12-3/TRBV12-4	-	many	14	TRBJ1-5	TGTGCCAGCAGTTTGACACCCAGCAATCAGCCCCAGCATTTT	CASSLTPSNQPQHF